This passage covers 29 T cell receptor beta chains from one sample sequenced in a study of T cells in localized non-small cell lung cancer. The table came from immunoSEQ multiplex PCR; TCRdb's copy has only in-frame clones and leaves some out. The sample holds approximately 31,000 clones; approximately 72% are singletons and the top ten take about 38%. This sample comprised peripheral blood, obtained before any cancer treatment. The receptors were sampled from a male donor aged 60 or over with stage II squamous cell lung carcinoma.

This clone was counted between two and nine times. This chain connects TRBV4-1 to TRBJ1-1; 7 bases are shared with TRBD1. Per the germline V gene, CDR1 is MGHRA and CDR2 is YSYEKL. The CDR3 extends over 15 amino acids. Trimming cost V 0 bases and J 8 bases; bases outside gene matches: 9. CDR3 loop: CASSQDVRTRGEAFF. DNA for the CDR3: TGCGCCAGCAGCCAAGATGTGAGGACCAGGGGGGAAGCTTTCTTT.

This clone was seen only a few times. The chain links TRBV5-8 to TRBJ2-3; 8 positions agree with TRBD2. Trimming took 5 bases from V and 3 from J; bases not matched to a gene: 8. Germline lookup yields CDR1 SGHTS and CDR2 YDEGEE. The CDR3 has 15 residues. This CDR3 reads CASRWTSLGTDTQYF. The CDR3 DNA is TGTGCCAGCAGGTGGACTAGCTTAGGAACAGATACGCAGTATTTT.

This clone showed up just once. This rearrangement joins TRBV18 to TRBJ2-7; the match to TRBD1 covers 9 bases. The junction had 7 bases not matched to a gene; V was cut back by 4 bases and J by 3 bases. Germline V gene data show CDR1 as KGHSH and CDR2 as LQKENI. CDR3 length: 15 amino acids. DNA of the CDR3: TGTGCCAGCTCACTCCCGGGACAGGGAAGCTACGAGCAGTACTTC. Its protein is CASSLPGQGSYEQYF.

This clone was seen only a few times. CDR3 amino acids: CASSLGTSGISDIQYF. The CDR3 DNA reads as TGTGCCAGCAGCCTTGGGACTAGCGGGATAAGTGACATTCAGTACTTC. This chain connects TRBV7-9 to TRBJ2-4, with 13 bases lining up with TRBD2. The V gene's germline CDR1 is SEHNR and CDR2 FQNEAQ (reference sequence). J was trimmed by 8 bases and V by 5 bases; bases with no gene match: 9. This CDR3 spans 16 amino acids.

This clone has only one observation. The chain uses TRBV4-1 and TRBJ2-1; no clear D. Germline loops: CDR1 MGHRA, CDR2 YSYEKL. CDR3 length: 11 residues. Trimming removed 8 bases from V and 6 bases from J, with 8 bases in between. The CDR3 nucleotides are TGCGCCAGCCGGATGGGCAATGAGCAGTTCTTC. Its translation is CASRMGNEQFF.

The table lists this clone with a few counts. The rearrangement uses TRBV6-1 and TRBJ1-1; maybe TRBD1 (5 bases). The length of the CDR3 is 15 residues. Trimming took off 7 bases at V and 0 bases at J, with 15 bases between the two ends. The germline V gene has CDR1 MNHNS and CDR2 SASEGT. CDR3 protein: CASTRDGNMNTEAFF. In DNA, the CDR3 is TGTGCCAGCACACGGGACGGAAATATGAACACTGAAGCTTTCTTT.

This chain links TRBV5-5 with TRBJ2-6, with D possibly being TRBD1 or TRBD2 (5 bases each). Germline CDR1 reads SGHKS; CDR2 reads YYEKEE (reference sequence). V lost 0 bases and J 4 bases, leaving 14 bases between the germline ends. The CDR3 contains 17 residues. DNA of the CDR3: TGTGCCAGCAGCTTGGGGTCTTCGGGGCTAGGGGCCAACGTCCTGACTTTC. Translating gives CASSLGSSGLGANVLTF.

A note on this clone: One end of the junction does not line up with germline, which may come from a read error. The CDR3 bases are TGCGCCAGCAGCCATGGGACAGGCCCCTTC. Protein: CASSHGTGPF. This rearrangement joins TRBV4-1 to TRBJ2-4; 8 positions agree with TRBD1. Germline lookup yields CDR1 MGHRA and CDR2 YSYEKL. CDR3 length: 10 amino acids.

This chain connects TRBV5-6 to TRBJ2-7, with TRBD2 matching over 15 bases. Losses at the gene ends were 1 base for V and 1 base for J; bases not matched to a gene: 3. Germline V gene sequence: CDR1 SGHDT, CDR2 YYEEEE. CDR3 length: 17 amino acids. The CDR3 nucleotides are TGTGCCAGCAGCTTGCCGGGACTAGCGGGGGGTTCCTACGAGCAGTACTTC. The encoded protein is CASSLPGLAGGSYEQYF.

This clone was detected a few times. The V gene is TRBV18, the J gene TRBJ1-3, with D hard to call. Per germline, CDR1 KGHSH and CDR2 LQKENI. V was trimmed by 2 bases and J by 2 bases, leaving 4 bases between them. CDR3 length: 13 amino acids. This CDR3 reads CASSPETGNTIYF. The CDR3 DNA sequence: TGTGCCAGCTCACCAGAAACTGGAAACACCATATATTTT.

The V gene is TRBV7-2, the J gene TRBJ2-3; 10 bases line up with TRBD2. The CDR3 consists of 16 residues. Trimming at V came to 2 bases and at J to 4 bases, leaving 6 bases not matched to a gene. Germline values: CDR1 SGHTA, CDR2 FQGNSA. The CDR3 nucleotides read TGTGCCAGCAGCTTATCCCTAGCGGGAGCATCAGATACGCAGTATTTT. Translating gives CASSLSLAGASDTQYF.

This clone was seen more than once but under ten times. The chain employs TRBV4-2 and TRBJ2-5; TRBD2 agrees at 8 bases. The germline V gene has CDR1 LGHNA and CDR2 YNFKEQ. The CDR3 loop spans 17 amino acids. Trimming took 0 bases from V and 4 from J; bases not matched to a gene: 10. The CDR3 loop reads CASSQDPSGLRGETQYF. DNA of the CDR3: TGTGCCAGCAGCCAAGATCCTAGCGGGCTAAGAGGAGAGACCCAGTACTTC.

The chain links TRBV5-6 to TRBJ2-3; the match to TRBD2 covers 7 bases. Germline V gives CDR1 SGHDT, CDR2 YYEEEE. V gave up 3 bases and J gave up 8 bases; unmatched junction bases: 9. The CDR3 extends over 14 amino acids. The chain's CDR3 is CASSSDPGGATQYF. In DNA form, the CDR3 reads TGTGCCAGCAGCTCGGATCCGGGGGGAGCTACGCAGTATTTT.

The V and J genes are TRBV5-4 and TRBJ1-6; no reliable D call. CDR1 and CDR2 from the germline V gene are SGHNT and YYREEE (reference sequence). This CDR3 is 14 amino acids long. With 7 bases removed from V and 0 bases from J, the gap between germline ends came to 8 bases. The CDR3 coding sequence is TGTGCCAGCGCTACAACCTCCTATAATTCACCCCTCCACTTT. Protein product: CASATTSYNSPLHF.

This clone was counted between two and nine times. This sequence joins TRBV6-5 and TRBJ1-3; D ambiguous. CDR1 and CDR2 from the germline V gene are MNHEY and SVGAGI. The CDR3 length is 14 residues. The germline V and J ends were trimmed by 3 bases and 3 bases, with 9 bases remaining between them. The CDR3 loop is CASSYNLYGNTIYF. The CDR3, as DNA: TGTGCCAGCAGTTATAATCTTTATGGAAACACCATATATTTT.

The chain joins TRBV6-6 to TRBJ2-3, with D unresolved. Looked up from germline, CDR1 is MNHNY and CDR2 is SVGAGI (reference sequence). The germline V and J ends were trimmed by 0 bases and 9 bases, with 4 bases remaining between them. CDR3 size: 11 residues. The CDR3 coding sequence is TGTGCCAGCAGTTACTCCGAGACGCAGTATTTT. This sequence encodes CASSYSETQYF.

This clone was recorded a few times. The J gene is TRBJ2-5, the V gene TRBV7-2, with D possibly being TRBD1 or TRBD2 (6 bases each). Germline V gene data show CDR1 as SGHTA and CDR2 as FQGNSA. The CDR3 spans 12 residues. The V end was cut by 7 bases, the J end by 4 bases, with 10 bases between. CDR3 region: CASNGGGETQYF. CDR3 nucleotide sequence: TGTGCCAGCAACGGGGGCGGAGAGACCCAGTACTTC.

The gene calls are TRBV6-6 and TRBJ2-7, with D hard to call. The CDR3 spans 14 residues. Germline-derived CDR1 and CDR2 are MNHNY and SVGAGI (reference sequence). The V end lost 2 bases, the J end lost 5 bases, and 13 bases lay between the germline ends. CDR3 residues: CASSYPEPNNEQYF. The CDR3 DNA is TGTGCCAGCAGTTACCCTGAACCGAACAACGAGCAGTACTTC.

Note on this clone: Lacking the conserved final phenylalanine or tryptophan, this CDR3 likely reflects a read error. The DNA is omitted, as the CDR3 cannot be located on it reliably, and the CDR3 follows TCRdb's listing. CDR3 in amino acids: CSVEPEGLV. The chain combines TRBV29-1 with TRBJ1-1. Counting both end residues, the CDR3 totals 9 amino acids. Germline CDR1 SQVTM, CDR2 ANQGSEA.

The rearrangement links TRBV30 to TRBJ1-3, with D unclear. The CDR3 has 12 amino acids. The ends were cut back, 3 bases at V and 0 bases at J, with 3 bases in the middle. The germline V gene has CDR1 GTSNPN and CDR2 SVGIG (reference sequence). The CDR3, as DNA: TGTGCCTGGAGCCTCTCTGGAAACACCATATATTTT. It yields the protein CAWSLSGNTIYF.

The rearrangement links TRBV28 to TRBJ1-1; D gene ambiguous. The V end was cut by 6 bases, the J end by 1 base, with 18 bases between. The CDR3 extends over 16 amino acids. CDR1 and CDR2 from the germline V gene are MDHEN and SYDVKM. DNA for the CDR3: TGTGCCAGCAGCGGAGGGTTTTGGGCGACGAACACTGAAGCTTTCTTT. Amino acid sequence: CASSGGFWATNTEAFF.

This clone was seen only a few times. The chain links TRBV7-7 to TRBJ2-3; 13 bases are a match to TRBD2. CDR1 SSHAT and CDR2 FNYEAQ come from the germline V gene (reference sequence). This CDR3 region has 16 residues. Trimming took 5 bases from V and 0 from J; bases not matched to a gene: 2. CDR3 nucleotides: TGTGCCAGCAGCGCACTAGCGGGAGGGAGCACAGATACGCAGTATTTT. Translated, it gives CASSALAGGSTDTQYF.

This sequence joins TRBV6-5 and TRBJ2-3, with a possible D match to TRBD2 (6 bases). Germline V gene lookup returns CDR1 MNHEY and CDR2 SVGAGI. The CDR3 sequence is 14 residues long. V lost 8 bases, J lost 5 bases, and 17 bases lay in between. CDR3 sequence reads: CASGRDRRGDTQYF. CDR3 bases: TGTGCCAGCGGGCGGGACCGGCGGGGAGATACGCAGTATTTT.

This chain uses TRBV20-1 with TRBJ2-2, with unresolved D. Germline CDR1 DFQATT, CDR2 SNEGSKA (reference sequence). V lost 1 base and J 6 bases, leaving 3 bases between the germline ends. CDR3 length: 11 amino acids. CDR3: CSARGAGELFF. DNA for the CDR3: TGCAGTGCTAGAGGAGCCGGGGAGCTGTTTTTT.

This clone was observed a handful of times. This chain uses TRBV5-1 with TRBJ2-1; weak D call: TRBD2 (5 bases). V was trimmed by 4 bases and J by 4 bases, leaving 12 bases between them. Germline CDR1 SGHRS, CDR2 YFSETQ. The CDR3 spans 14 residues. This CDR3 is CASSPLGIYNEQFF. The DNA for the CDR3 is TGCGCCAGCAGCCCACTAGGGATATACAATGAGCAGTTCTTC.

The chain recombines TRBV7-8 with TRBJ2-5; TRBD1 matches at 8 bases. Germline CDR1 and CDR2: SGHVS and FQNEAQ. This CDR3 comprises 15 residues. V was pared by 1 base and J by 2 bases, with 3 bases of the junction left unmatched. The CDR3 sequence is CASSLGWTGQETQYF. The CDR3 DNA is TGTGCCAGCAGCTTAGGTTGGACAGGGCAAGAGACCCAGTACTTC.

The J gene is TRBJ1-2, the V gene TRBV21-1; the tabulated D call, TRBD1, remains unverified against the DNA. TRBV21-1 constitutes a pseudogene. The CDR3 runs to 15 residues. The CDR3 here is CARDEQNRSHYGYTF. The CDR3 nucleotides read TGTGCCAGGGATGAACAAAACAGGTCACACTATGGCTACACCTTC.

This rearrangement joins TRBV29-1 to TRBJ1-2; 9 bases match TRBD1. The J segment lost 6 bases and the V segment lost 6 bases, leaving 11 bases of the junction unmatched. This CDR3 is built from 14 residues. CDR1 is SQVTM and CDR2 is ANQGSEA in the germline V gene. The CDR3 reads CSVGWGQGTDGYTF. In DNA, the CDR3 is TGCAGCGTGGGGTGGGGACAGGGTACGGATGGCTACACCTTC.

The J gene is TRBJ1-5, the V gene TRBV30; no reliable D call. The CDR3 has 12 residues. V lost 3 bases and J 5 bases, leaving 8 bases between the germline ends. Looked up from germline, CDR1 is GTSNPN and CDR2 is SVGIG (reference sequence). CDR3 protein: CAWSTEDQPQHF. The CDR3 DNA reads TGTGCCTGGAGCACAGAAGATCAGCCCCAGCATTTT.